The clone carrying this T cell receptor beta chain was seen ten or more times. The CDR3 loop spans 14 amino acids. The germline V gene has CDR1 SQVTM and CDR2 ANQGSEA. V gave up 3 bases and J gave up 8 bases, with 17 bases separating them. The protocol was immunoSEQ multiplex PCR, while the TCRdb copy is restricted to in-frame clones and leaves out a portion. This sample has about 92,000 clones, with approximately 44% found just once. These data come from a study of shared clonotypes between healthy human individuals. The sequence derives from a woman aged 40-49 years in good health. Some clones in this sample may be carry-over from other donors' samples. The sequenced sample consisted of PBMCs. The chain has TRBV29-1 and TRBJ2-1; D remains ambiguous. The CDR3 loop reads CSVEGLDPVDEQFF. Written as DNA, the CDR3 is TGCAGCGTTGAGGGCCTAGACCCTGTTGATGAGCAGTTCTTC.